What follows are 32 T cell receptor beta chains derived from one specimen sequenced in a study of blood T cells in healthy people across ages. A sample-barcoded 5' primer and a J-beta primer mix were used in a second PCR of roughly 6 to 12 cycles. TCRdb called the 5' RACE reads again in MiXCR, with one record for every CDR3 protein. Of 650,000 to 950,000 distinct CDR3 sequences in the sample, about 42% were seen once. Sequenced sample: blood. The receptors here all came from a man in his fifties or sixties in good health.

This chain uses TRBV7-9 with TRBJ1-4; D possibly corresponds to TRBD1 (5 bases). The germline V gene encodes CDR1 SEHNR and CDR2 FQNEAQ (reference sequence). The CDR3 totals 15 residues. V was shortened by 4 bases and J by 5 bases, with 14 bases between the two germline ends. In nucleotides, the CDR3 is TGTGCCAGCAGCTCCCGCGGGGCGATAAATGAAAAACTGTTTTTT. Translated: CASSSRGAINEKLFF.

The chain has TRBV7-9 and TRBJ2-1; D is undetermined. CDR1 is SEHNR and CDR2 is FQNEAQ in the germline V gene (reference sequence). With 2 bases removed from V and 7 bases from J, the gap between germline ends came to 9 bases. The CDR3 is made up of 13 amino acids. CDR3 sequence (DNA): TGTGCCAGCAGCTTACTGGCGGAAAATGAGCAGTTCTTC. It codes for CASSLLAENEQFF.

Only a few counts were recorded for this clonotype. This chain joins TRBV20-1 and TRBJ2-5, with a tentative D call TRBD2 (6 bases). This CDR3 is built from 13 residues. The V gene's germline CDR1 is DFQATT and CDR2 SNEGSKA (reference sequence). Trimming stripped 3 bases from V and 11 bases from J, with 19 bases between. The CDR3 region is CSASRGLHGEQYF. The CDR3 region has the DNA TGCAGTGCTAGCCGGGGACTCCACGGGGAGCAGTACTTC.

V gene TRBV29-1 combines with J gene TRBJ2-3, with a weak D call TRBD1 (6 bases). Germline V lookup: CDR1 SQVTM, CDR2 ANQGSEA. The CDR3 loop spans 13 amino acids. The V end lost 3 bases, the J end lost 4 bases, and 11 bases lay between the germline ends. CDR3 bases: TGCAGCGTTGATAGACAGGTTGCAGATACGCAGTATTTT. Translated: CSVDRQVADTQYF.

The chain recombines TRBV6-2 or TRBV6-3 with TRBJ1-5; 8 bases agree with TRBD1. The J segment lost 5 bases and the V segment lost 6 bases, leaving 9 bases of the junction unmatched. Germline CDR1 reads MNHEY; CDR2 reads SVGEGT. CDR3 size: 15 residues. CDR3 coding DNA: TGTGCCAGCAGATGGACAGGGTCTGTCCATCAGCCCCAGCATTTT. Translated: CASRWTGSVHQPQHF.

The rearrangement joins TRBV20-1 to TRBJ2-1; 7 bases agree with TRBD1. This CDR3 spans 15 amino acids. Germline V CDR1 and CDR2: DFQATT, SNEGSKA (reference sequence). V lost 2 bases to trimming and J lost 8 bases; unmatched junction nucleotides: 12. The CDR3 bases are TGCAGTGCTAGACCCCCCACGACAGGGCTGGATGAGCAGTTCTTC. It yields the protein CSARPPTTGLDEQFF.

The chain couples TRBV6-2 or TRBV6-3 to TRBJ1-5; TRBD1 matches at 10 bases. V shed 1 base and J 7 bases; nucleotides not matched to a gene: 7. This CDR3 has 16 residues. Per germline, CDR1 MNHEY and CDR2 SVGEGT. CDR3 protein: CASSYFGTGDRQPQHF. CDR3 DNA: TGTGCCAGCAGTTACTTTGGGACAGGGGATCGGCAGCCCCAGCATTTT.

This chain uses TRBV15 with TRBJ2-7; 9 bases match TRBD1. The trim removed 3 bases at V and 2 bases at J, leaving 2 bases unmatched. The germline V gene encodes CDR1 LNHNV and CDR2 YYDKDF (reference sequence). CDR3 length: 14 amino acids. The CDR3 sequence is CATSSGTGPYEQYF. In nucleotides, the CDR3 is TGTGCCACCAGCAGCGGGACAGGGCCCTACGAGCAGTACTTC. The full variable domain, with the rest looked up from reference TRBV15 and TRBJ2-7, is DAMVIQNPRYQVTQFGKPVTLSCSQTLNHNVMYWYQQKSSQAPKLLFHYYDKDFNNEADTPDNFQSRRPNTSFCFLDIRSPGLGDTAMYLCATSSGTGPYEQYFGPGTRLTVT.

At least ten counts were recorded for this clonotype. The chain carries TRBV29-1 and TRBJ2-7; no clear D. Trimming removed 2 bases at V and 1 base at J, with 3 bases between. CDR1 is SQVTM and CDR2 is ANQGSEA in the germline V gene. The CDR3 is made up of 11 amino acids. CDR3 in amino acids: CSVELSYEQYF. For the CDR3, the DNA is TGCAGCGTTGAACTGTCCTACGAGCAGTACTTC.

The V call is TRBV20-1, the J call TRBJ2-3; the match to TRBD2 covers 10 bases. CDR1 DFQATT and CDR2 SNEGSKA come from the germline V gene (reference sequence). This CDR3 has 16 residues. The V and J ends lost 1 base and 6 bases, in that order; junction bases with no gene match: 10. CDR3 nucleotide sequence: TGCAGTGCTAGAGTCGGAAGCGGGGGGGCCGAGGATACGCAGTATTTT. Protein sequence: CSARVGSGGAEDTQYF.

In this sample, this clonotype turned up a few times. V usage is TRBV12-3 or TRBV12-4 and J usage is TRBJ2-7, with TRBD2 matching 13 bases. This CDR3 has 15 residues. Trimming took 3 bases from V and 5 from J; bases not matched to a gene: 4. As DNA, the CDR3 is TGTGCCAGCAGTTTCAGACTAGCGGGGGGAAACGAGCAGTACTTC. Translation: CASSFRLAGGNEQYF.

This clonotype was seen more than once but under ten times. This sequence joins TRBV5-6 and TRBJ1-2, with TRBD1 identical over 8 bases. The CDR3 is 14 amino acids. The V and J ends lost 3 bases and 7 bases, in that order; junction bases with no gene match: 8. Germline lookup yields CDR1 SGHDT and CDR2 YYEEEE. CDR3 amino acids: CASSSYDRGRGYTF. Written as DNA, the CDR3 is TGTGCCAGCAGCTCTTATGACAGGGGACGTGGCTACACCTTC. The full variable domain, with the rest looked up from reference TRBV5-6 and TRBJ1-2, is DAGVTQSPTHLIKTRGQQVTLRCSPKSGHDTVSWYQQALGQGPQFIFQYYEEEERQRGNFPDRFSGHQFPNYSSELNVNALLLGDSALYLCASSSYDRGRGYTFGSGTRLTVV.

This clonotype came up a few times. The chain joins TRBV9 to TRBJ2-3; D is perhaps TRBD2 (5 bases). Trimming stripped 0 bases from V and 2 bases from J, with 7 bases between. The CDR3 loop spans 14 amino acids. CDR1 and CDR2 from the germline V gene are SGDLS and YYNGEE. As DNA, the CDR3 is TGTGCCAGCAGCGTAGAACGGGACACAGATACGCAGTATTTT. It translates to CASSVERDTDTQYF.

The V and J genes are TRBV14 and TRBJ2-1, with 15 nucleotides matching TRBD2. CDR1 and CDR2 from the germline V gene are SGHDN and FVKESK. CDR3 length: 18 residues. The V and J ends lost 2 bases and 8 bases, in that order; junction bases with no gene match: 10. CDR3: CASSQMSTWTSGRDEQFF. The DNA for the CDR3 is TGTGCCAGCAGCCAAATGTCCACTTGGACTAGCGGGAGGGATGAGCAGTTCTTC.

The chain employs TRBV20-1 and TRBJ2-5; no clear D. CDR1 DFQATT and CDR2 SNEGSKA come from the germline V gene (reference sequence). V shed 1 base and J shed 2 bases, with 14 bases lying between them. The CDR3 loop spans 15 amino acids. CDR3 nucleotide sequence: TGCAGTGCTAGAGTCCCCTCCGCTGGTCAAGAGACCCAGTACTTC. Translated, it gives CSARVPSAGQETQYF.

The chain employs TRBV7-2 and TRBJ2-1; TRBD1 or TRBD2 may be the D gene (6 bases each). The length of the CDR3 is 15 residues. V lost 2 bases to trimming and J lost 4 bases, with 12 bases between them. Germline loops: CDR1 SGHTA, CDR2 FQGNSA. The DNA for the CDR3 is TGTGCCAGCAGCTTAATAGGGGGGCCTTACAATGAGCAGTTCTTC. Translated: CASSLIGGPYNEQFF.

J is TRBJ2-5 and V is TRBV19; D is possibly TRBD1 (6 bases). This CDR3 comprises 14 residues. Germline CDR1 is LNHDA and CDR2 is SQIVND (reference sequence). Trimming left V 5 bases short and J 0 bases short, with 10 bases between. The CDR3 sequence: CASSYYRDQETQYF. DNA of the CDR3: TGTGCCAGTAGTTACTACAGGGACCAAGAGACCCAGTACTTC. Using reference TRBV19 and TRBJ2-5 for the parts outside the CDR3, the full variable domain is DGGITQSPKYLFRKEGQNVTLSCEQNLNHDAMYWYRQDPGQGLRLIYYSQIVNDFQKGDIAEGYSVSREKKESFPLTVTSAQKNPTAFYLCASSYYRDQETQYFGPGTRLLVL.

This chain joins TRBV29-1 and TRBJ2-7, with a tentative D call TRBD2 (6 bases). Germline V CDR1 and CDR2: SQVTM, ANQGSEA. V lost 2 bases and J lost 5, with 13 bases in between. CDR3 size: 13 residues. CDR3 region: CSVESGVRNEQYF. DNA for the CDR3: TGCAGCGTTGAATCGGGGGTTCGGAACGAGCAGTACTTC.

This clonotype was detected only once. The J gene is TRBJ1-1, the V gene TRBV7-2; 8 bases match TRBD1. V shed 5 bases and J 4 bases; nucleotides not matched to a gene: 9. There are 15 residues in the CDR3. CDR1 is SGHTA and CDR2 is FQGNSA in the germline V gene. Here the CDR3 reads CASSLTQGGGTEAFF. The DNA of the CDR3 is TGTGCCAGCAGCCTAACACAGGGGGGAGGCACTGAAGCTTTCTTT.

This clonotype was found a few times. The chain couples TRBV20-1 to TRBJ1-1, with a weak D call TRBD1 (5 bases). The V gene's germline CDR1 is DFQATT and CDR2 SNEGSKA (reference sequence). The CDR3 loop spans 15 amino acids. V dropped 5 bases and J dropped 3 bases, with 19 bases sitting between them. DNA for the CDR3: TGCAGTGCTGGCCGGGACTCCTTCGACGACACTGAAGCTTTCTTT. Protein: CSAGRDSFDDTEAFF.

The gene calls are TRBV20-1 and TRBJ1-3; D call uncertain. Germline V CDR1 and CDR2: DFQATT, SNEGSKA (reference sequence). CDR3 length equals 16 residues. The V gene lost 5 bases and the J gene lost 2 bases, with 19 bases spanning the gap. The CDR3 DNA is TGCAGTGCTCAGCCCTCGGAGGGATGGGCTGGAAACACCATATATTTT. Its protein product is CSAQPSEGWAGNTIYF.

This chain joins TRBV7-9 and TRBJ2-6; D may be TRBD2 (6 bases). Germline values: CDR1 SEHNR, CDR2 FQNEAQ (reference sequence). This CDR3 contains 15 residues. Trimming pared 8 bases from V and 2 bases from J, leaving 13 bases between. In DNA, the CDR3 is TGTGCCAGCGTTCCCGGGGGAGCTGGGGCCAACGTCCTGACTTTC. Translation gives CASVPGGAGANVLTF.

This clonotype was seen at least ten times. The chain carries TRBV12-3 or TRBV12-4 and TRBJ2-1, with D possibly called TRBD1 or TRBD2 (5 bases each). The germline V and J ends were trimmed by 3 bases and 1 base, with 7 bases remaining between them. CDR3 length: 14 residues. The CDR3 DNA is TGTGCCAGCAGTTTCGAGGGGTCCTACAATGAGCAGTTCTTC. This sequence encodes CASSFEGSYNEQFF.

This clonotype was seen more than once but under ten times. The V gene is TRBV7-2, the J gene TRBJ2-5; possibly TRBD1 for D (6 bases). Trimming pared 1 base from V and 4 bases from J, leaving 13 bases between. The germline CDR1 and CDR2 sequences are SGHTA and FQGNSA. This CDR3 contains 15 residues. Here the CDR3 reads CASSLVSIGGETQYF. DNA for the CDR3: TGTGCCAGCAGCTTAGTTTCTATAGGGGGAGAGACCCAGTACTTC.

The chain couples TRBV7-2 to TRBJ2-1; D is uncertain. TRBJ2-7 explains the end of the DNA better; the J call may be wrong. CDR1 and CDR2 (germline): SGHTA, FQGNSA. The length of the CDR3 is 14 residues. The CDR3 bases are TGTGCCAGCAGCTTTAGTAGTTCCTACAATGAGCAGTACTTC. Translation: CASSFSSSYNEQYF.

V is TRBV4-3 and J is TRBJ2-5; D is unclear. V was cut by 6 bases and J by 11 bases, with 22 bases left in between. The germline gives CDR1 LGHNA, CDR2 YSLEER. The CDR3 covers 14 residues. CDR3 sequence reads: CASSPTSSYNEQYF. CDR3 coding DNA: TGCGCCAGCAGTCCAACAAGTAGCTACAATGAGCAGTACTTC.

V usage is TRBV6-2 or TRBV6-3 and J usage is TRBJ2-5, with 10 bases identical to TRBD2. The CDR3 spans 16 residues. CDR1 is MNHEY, CDR2 SVGEGT, per germline. With V trimmed by 0 bases and J by 4 bases, 5 bases remained unmatched. The DNA for the CDR3 is TGTGCCAGCAGTTACTCTGTGGCTAGCGGGAGAGAGACCCAGTACTTC. Translated, it gives CASSYSVASGRETQYF.

This chain uses TRBV3-1 with TRBJ1-5; maybe TRBD1 (6 bases). V lost 0 bases and J 5 bases, leaving 11 bases between the germline ends. The CDR3 runs 15 residues. Germline V gene sequence: CDR1 LGHDT, CDR2 YNNKEL (reference sequence). The CDR3 is CASSQEIGGDQPQHF. As DNA, the CDR3 is TGTGCCAGCAGCCAAGAAATAGGGGGGGATCAGCCCCAGCATTTT.

In this sample, this clonotype turned up a few times. The V gene is TRBV6-5, the J gene TRBJ2-7; D remains unclear. The germline V and J ends were trimmed by 2 bases and 1 base, with 12 bases remaining between them. CDR1 is MNHEY, CDR2 SVGAGI, per germline. The CDR3 totals 15 residues. The CDR3 sequence: CASSYSSGGSYEQYF. The CDR3 nucleotides are TGTGCCAGCAGTTACAGCTCCGGTGGGTCCTACGAGCAGTACTTC.

The chain employs TRBV11-1 and TRBJ2-3, with D perhaps matching TRBD2 (6 bases). CDR3 length: 15 amino acids. CDR1 SGHAT and CDR2 FQDESV come from the germline V gene (reference sequence). The V end lost 5 bases, the J end lost 2 bases, and 14 bases lay between the germline ends. The CDR3 nucleotides are TGTGCCAGCAGCCAACGGGGACTGGTCACAGATACGCAGTATTTT. It translates to CASSQRGLVTDTQYF.

This clonotype showed up just once. The V gene is TRBV30, the J gene TRBJ1-3; possible D gene TRBD1, 5 bases. Between the trimmed V and J ends, which lost 2 bases and 3 bases, there was a span of 14 bases. This CDR3 comprises 15 residues. From germline, CDR1 is GTSNPN and CDR2 SVGIG (reference sequence). CDR3 DNA sequence: TGTGCCTGGAGTTCATTCGGGGGAAATGGAAACACCATATATTTT. Translating it yields CAWSSFGGNGNTIYF.

This clonotype showed up just a few times. The chain carries TRBV7-8 and TRBJ2-1; D remains unclear. The germline V gene encodes CDR1 SGHVS and CDR2 FQNEAQ. V lost 5 bases to trimming and J lost 7 bases, with 9 bases between them. CDR3 length: 12 residues. The CDR3 DNA reads as TGTGCCAGCAGCCTACACCAGAATGAGCAGTTCTTC. Residues: CASSLHQNEQFF. Variable domain in full (rest from reference TRBV7-8 and TRBJ2-1): GAGVSQSPRYKVAKRGQDVALRCDPISGHVSLFWYQQALGQGPEFLTYFQNEAQLDKSGLPSDRFFAERPEGSVSTLKIQRTQQEDSAVYLCASSLHQNEQFFGPGTRLTVL.